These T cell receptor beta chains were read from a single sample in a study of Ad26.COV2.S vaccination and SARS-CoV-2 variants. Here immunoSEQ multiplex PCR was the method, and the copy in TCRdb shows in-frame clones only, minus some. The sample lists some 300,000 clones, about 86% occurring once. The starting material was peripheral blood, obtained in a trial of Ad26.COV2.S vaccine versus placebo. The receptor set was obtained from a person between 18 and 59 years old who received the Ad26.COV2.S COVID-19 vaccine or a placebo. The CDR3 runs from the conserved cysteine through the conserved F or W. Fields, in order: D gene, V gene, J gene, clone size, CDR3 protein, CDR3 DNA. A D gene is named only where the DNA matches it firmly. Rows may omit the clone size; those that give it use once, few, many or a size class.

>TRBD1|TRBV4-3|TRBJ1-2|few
CASSQDFGTGGSYTF
TGCGCCAGCAGCCAAGATTTCGGGACAGGGGGCTCCTACACCTTC
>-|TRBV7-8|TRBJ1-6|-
CASSPGVGGRPYRPQLNNSPLHF
TGTGCCAGCAGCCCAGGAGTGGGGGGACGGCCGTATCGTCCCCAGCTGAATAATTCACCCCTCCACTTT
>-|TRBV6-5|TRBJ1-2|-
CASRPGPLYGYTF
TGTGCCAGCAGACCCGGGCCTCTCTATGGCTACACCTTC
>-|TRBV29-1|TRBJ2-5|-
CSVEDRRGQETQYF
TGCAGCGTTGAAGATCGGAGGGGGCAAGAGACCCAGTACTTC
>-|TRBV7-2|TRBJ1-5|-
CASSLGQNQPQHF
TGTGCCAGCAGCTTAGGCCAGAATCAGCCCCAGCATTTT
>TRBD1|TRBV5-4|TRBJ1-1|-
CASSSGQGKDTEAFF
TGTGCCAGCAGTTCCGGACAGGGAAAGGACACTGAAGCTTTCTTT
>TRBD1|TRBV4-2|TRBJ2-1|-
CASSQRSGTGYGNEQFF
TGTGCCAGCAGCCAAAGATCAGGGACAGGGTATGGGAATGAGCAGTTCTTC
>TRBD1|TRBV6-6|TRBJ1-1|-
CASRTTGWGAEAFF
TGTGCCAGCAGAACGACAGGGTGGGGGGCTGAAGCTTTCTTT
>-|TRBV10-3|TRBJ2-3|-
CAISDRADTQYF
TGTGCCATCAGTGACAGAGCGGATACGCAGTATTTT
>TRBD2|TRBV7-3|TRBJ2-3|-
CASSLGLSGGRTDTQYF
TGTGCCAGCAGCTTAGGACTGAGCGGGGGGCGCACAGATACGCAGTATTTT
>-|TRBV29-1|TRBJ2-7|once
CSAAGGVNEQYF
TGCAGCGCCGCAGGGGGGGTCAACGAGCAGTACTTC
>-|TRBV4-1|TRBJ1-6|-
CASSQALVNNSPLHF
TGCGCCAGCAGCCAAGCCCTCGTAAATAATTCACCCCTCCACTTT
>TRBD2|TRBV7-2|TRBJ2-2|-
CASSPRGLANTGELFF
TGTGCCAGCAGCCCGAGGGGACTAGCCAACACCGGGGAGCTGTTTTTT
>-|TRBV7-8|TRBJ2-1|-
CASSLARGRGEQFF
TGTGCCAGCAGCTTGGCGCGGGGGCGCGGTGAGCAGTTCTTC
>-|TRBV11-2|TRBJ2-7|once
CASSLVEAYEQYF
TGTGCCAGCAGCTTGGTTGAAGCCTACGAGCAGTACTTC
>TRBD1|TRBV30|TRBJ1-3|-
CAWSADRGVSGNTIYF
TGTGCCTGGAGTGCGGACAGGGGAGTCTCTGGAAACACCATATATTTT
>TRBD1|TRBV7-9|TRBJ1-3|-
CASSGRRQGASFNTIYF
TGTGCCAGCAGCGGACGTCGACAGGGGGCATCCTTCAACACCATATATTTT
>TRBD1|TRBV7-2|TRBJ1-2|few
CASSSQQGGNYGYTF
TGTGCCAGCAGCTCCCAACAGGGGGGTAACTATGGCTACACCTTC
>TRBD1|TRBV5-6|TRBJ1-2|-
CASSWGTAISYGYTF
TGTGCCAGCAGCTGGGGGACAGCTATAAGCTATGGCTACACCTTC
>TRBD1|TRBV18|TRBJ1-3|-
CASSRSQGDTIYF
TGTGCCAGCTCACGGTCGCAGGGGGACACCATATATTTT
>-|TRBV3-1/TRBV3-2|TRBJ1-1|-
CASSPFTGNTEAFF
TGTGCCAGCAGCCCCTTTACAGGGAACACTGAAGCTTTCTTT
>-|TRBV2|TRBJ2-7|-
CASVPPGRESSYEQYF
TGTGCCAGCGTTCCCCCAGGCAGGGAGAGCTCCTACGAGCAGTACTTC
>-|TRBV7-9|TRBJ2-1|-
CASSQQGYNEQFF
TGTGCCAGCAGCCAACAGGGATACAATGAGCAGTTCTTC
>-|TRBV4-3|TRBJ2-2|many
CASSQAPENTGELFF
TGCGCCAGCAGCCAAGCGCCAGAGAACACCGGGGAGCTGTTTTTT
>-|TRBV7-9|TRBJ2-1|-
CASSLAGHNEQFF
TGTGCCAGCAGCTTAGCGGGCCACAATGAGCAGTTCTTC
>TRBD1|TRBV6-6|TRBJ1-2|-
CASRHRGLGYTF
TGTGCCAGCAGACACAGGGGATTAGGCTACACCTTC
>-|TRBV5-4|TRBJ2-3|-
CASSLNRDTQYF
TGTGCCAGCAGTTTGAATCGTGATACGCAGTATTTT
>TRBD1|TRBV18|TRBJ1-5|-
CASSLDRYQPQHF
TGTGCCAGCTCCCTGGACAGGTATCAGCCCCAGCATTTT
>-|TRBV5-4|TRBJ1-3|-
CASSNNRGNTIYF
TGTGCCAGCAGCAATAACAGGGGAAACACCATATATTTT
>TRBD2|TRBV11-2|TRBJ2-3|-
CASSSEGLANTDTQYF
TGTGCCAGCAGCTCCGAGGGACTAGCGAACACAGATACGCAGTATTTT
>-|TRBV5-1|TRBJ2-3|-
CASSFEGSTDTQYF
TGCGCCAGCAGCTTCGAGGGTAGCACAGATACGCAGTATTTT
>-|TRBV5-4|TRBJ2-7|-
CASSSPTKAYEQYF
TGTGCCAGCAGCTCCCCGACAAAAGCCTACGAGCAGTACTTC
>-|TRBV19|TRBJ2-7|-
CASSIEGTYEQYF
TGTGCCAGTAGTATAGAGGGTACCTACGAGCAGTACTTC
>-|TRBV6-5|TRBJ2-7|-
CASSYSEGQGYEQYF
TGTGCCAGCAGTTACAGCGAGGGGCAGGGCTACGAGCAGTACTTC
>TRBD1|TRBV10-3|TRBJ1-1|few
CATHTGVTEAFF
TGTGCCACCCATACAGGGGTAACTGAAGCTTTCTTT
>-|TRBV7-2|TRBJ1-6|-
CASSSRGGDGRDSPLHF
TGTGCCAGCAGCTCCCGCGGGGGCGATGGAAGGGATTCACCCCTCCACTTT
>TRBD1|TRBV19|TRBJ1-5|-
CASMAGTGGNQPQHF
TGTGCCAGTATGGCCGGGACAGGGGGCAATCAGCCCCAGCATTTT